This T cell receptor (beta chain) emerged from a study of identifying expanded T cells in peripheral blood. The CDR3 contains 13 residues. This clone was picked up one time. Antigen specificity is unknown. Repertoires were generated with immunoSEQ multiplex PCR, while TCRdb's copy carries only in-frame clones and drops some. The sample records about 58,000 clones, roughly 89% being singletons. No infections or other immune events were documented during collection. Findings and limits, study-wide: About 1.2 clones differed between technical replicates, versus about 16 and 19 over time. Two-week clone count variance significantly increased as total template count grew.

This rearrangement joins TRBV12-2 to TRBJ2-1; the table's D call, TRBD2, was not checked against the DNA. TRBV12-2 corresponds to a pseudogene. This TCR was recovered from a person aged 18 to 70 in good health. The sequenced sample was blood. The CDR3 sequence: CASRLAGLNEQFF. CDR3 bases: TGTGCAAGTCGCTTAGCGGGACTTAATGAGCAGTTCTTC.